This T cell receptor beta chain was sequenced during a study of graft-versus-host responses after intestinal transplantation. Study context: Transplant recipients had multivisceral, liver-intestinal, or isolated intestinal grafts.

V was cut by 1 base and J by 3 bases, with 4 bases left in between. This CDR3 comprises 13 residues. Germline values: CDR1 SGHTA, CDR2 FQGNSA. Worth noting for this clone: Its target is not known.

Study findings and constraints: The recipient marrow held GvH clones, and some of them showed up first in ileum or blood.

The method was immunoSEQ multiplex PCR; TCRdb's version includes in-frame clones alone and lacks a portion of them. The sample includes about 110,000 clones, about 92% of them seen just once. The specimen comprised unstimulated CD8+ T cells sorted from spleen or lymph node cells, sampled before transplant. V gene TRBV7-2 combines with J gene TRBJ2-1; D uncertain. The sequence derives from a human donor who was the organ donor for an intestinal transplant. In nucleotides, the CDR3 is TGTGCCAGCAGCTTAGACCACTACAATGAGCAGTTCTTC. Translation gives CASSLDHYNEQFF.